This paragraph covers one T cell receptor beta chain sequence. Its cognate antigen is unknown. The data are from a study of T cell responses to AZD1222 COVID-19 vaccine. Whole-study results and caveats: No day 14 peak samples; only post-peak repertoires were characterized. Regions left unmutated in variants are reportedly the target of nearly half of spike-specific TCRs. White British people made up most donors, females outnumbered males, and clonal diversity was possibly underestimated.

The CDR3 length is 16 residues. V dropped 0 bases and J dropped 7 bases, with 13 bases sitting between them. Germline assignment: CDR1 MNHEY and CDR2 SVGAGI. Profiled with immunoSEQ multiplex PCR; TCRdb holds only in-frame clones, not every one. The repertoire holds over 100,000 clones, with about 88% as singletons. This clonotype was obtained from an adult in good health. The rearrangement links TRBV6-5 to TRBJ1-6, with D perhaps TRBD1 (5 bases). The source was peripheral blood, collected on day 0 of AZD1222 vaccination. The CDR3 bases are TGTGCCAGCAGTTACTCCACGGGACTAAACAATTCACCCCTCCACTTT. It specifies CASSYSTGLNNSPLHF.